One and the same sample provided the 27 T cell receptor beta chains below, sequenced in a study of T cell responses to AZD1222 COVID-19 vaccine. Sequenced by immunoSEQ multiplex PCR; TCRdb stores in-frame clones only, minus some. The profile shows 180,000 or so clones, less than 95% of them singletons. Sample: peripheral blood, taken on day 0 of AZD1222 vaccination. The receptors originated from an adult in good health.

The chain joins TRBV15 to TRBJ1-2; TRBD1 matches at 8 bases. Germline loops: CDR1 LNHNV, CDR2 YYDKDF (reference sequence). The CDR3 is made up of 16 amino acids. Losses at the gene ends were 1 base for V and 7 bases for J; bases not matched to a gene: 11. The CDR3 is CATSRGTGSPEVGYTF. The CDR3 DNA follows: TGTGCCACCAGCAGAGGGACAGGGAGCCCCGAGGTTGGCTACACCTTC.

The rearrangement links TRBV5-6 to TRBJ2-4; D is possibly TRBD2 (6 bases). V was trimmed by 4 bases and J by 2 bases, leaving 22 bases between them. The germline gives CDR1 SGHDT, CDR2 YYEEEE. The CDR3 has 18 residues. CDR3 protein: CASSIWRAGSGSKNIQYF. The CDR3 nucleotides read TGTGCCAGCAGCATTTGGAGGGCAGGGAGCGGATCCAAAAACATTCAGTACTTC.

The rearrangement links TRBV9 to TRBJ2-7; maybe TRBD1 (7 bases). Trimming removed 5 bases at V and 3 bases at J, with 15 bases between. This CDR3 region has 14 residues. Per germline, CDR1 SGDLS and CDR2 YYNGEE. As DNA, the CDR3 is TGTGCCAGCAGTCCTTCAGGGGGGAACTACGAGCAGTACTTC. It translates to CASSPSGGNYEQYF.

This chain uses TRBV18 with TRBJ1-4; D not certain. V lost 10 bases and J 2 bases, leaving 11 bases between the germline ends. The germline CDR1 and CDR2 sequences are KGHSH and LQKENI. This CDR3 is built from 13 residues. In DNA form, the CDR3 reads TGTGCCACTACTATGGGGACTAATGAAAAACTGTTTTTT. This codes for CATTMGTNEKLFF.

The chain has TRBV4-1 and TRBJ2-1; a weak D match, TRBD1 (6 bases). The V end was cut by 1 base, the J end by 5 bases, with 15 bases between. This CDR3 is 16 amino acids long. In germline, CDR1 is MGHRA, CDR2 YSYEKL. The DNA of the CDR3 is TGCGCCAGCAGCCAAGGGCGAGGACAGAGAAACAATGAGCAGTTCTTC. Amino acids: CASSQGRGQRNNEQFF.

This CDR3 reads CAWSVLGGSSANEKLFF. CDR3 sequence (DNA): TGTGCCTGGAGTGTACTAGGGGGATCTAGCGCTAATGAAAAACTGTTTTTT. The genes are TRBV30 and TRBJ1-4; tentative D call: TRBD1 (6 bases). Germline V gives CDR1 GTSNPN, CDR2 SVGIG (reference sequence). The CDR3 runs to 17 residues. Trimming left V 0 bases short and J 3 bases short, with 17 bases between.

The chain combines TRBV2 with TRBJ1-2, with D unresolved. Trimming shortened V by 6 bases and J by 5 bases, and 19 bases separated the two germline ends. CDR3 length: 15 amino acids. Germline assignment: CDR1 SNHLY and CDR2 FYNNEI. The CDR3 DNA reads TGTGCCAGCAGAGCCTTCAGGACGGGAATGTATGGCTACACCTTC. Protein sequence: CASRAFRTGMYGYTF.

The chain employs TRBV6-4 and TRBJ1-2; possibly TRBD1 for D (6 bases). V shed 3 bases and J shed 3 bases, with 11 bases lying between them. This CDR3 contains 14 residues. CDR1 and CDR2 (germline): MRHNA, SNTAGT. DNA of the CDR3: TGTGCCAGCAGTGAAACAGGGTTCGACTATGGCTACACCTTC. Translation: CASSETGFDYGYTF.

The CDR3 region is CASFPPEGSGRGHEQFF. The CDR3 nucleotides are TGTGCCAGTTTCCCCCCCGAGGGGAGCGGGAGAGGCCATGAGCAGTTCTTC. The chain employs TRBV5-8 and TRBJ2-1; 8 nucleotides agree with TRBD2. Germline CDR1 and CDR2: SGHTS and YDEGEE. The V and J ends lost 8 bases and 8 bases, in that order; junction bases with no gene match: 21. The CDR3 has 17 residues. Together with reference TRBV5-8 and TRBJ2-1, the CDR3 gives the full variable domain: EAGVTQSPTHLIKTRGQQATLRCSPISGHTSVYWYQQALGLGLQFLLWYDEGEERNRGNFPPRFSGRQFPNYSSELNVNALELEDSALYLCASFPPEGSGRGHEQFFGPGTRLTVL.

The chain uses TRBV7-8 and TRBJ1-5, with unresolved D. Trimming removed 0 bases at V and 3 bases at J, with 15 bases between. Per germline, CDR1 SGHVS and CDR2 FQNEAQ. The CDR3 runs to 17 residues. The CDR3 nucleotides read TGTGCCAGCAGCTTAGCCCCTGGGGTAGGGTTCAATCAGCCCCAGCATTTT. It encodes CASSLAPGVGFNQPQHF.

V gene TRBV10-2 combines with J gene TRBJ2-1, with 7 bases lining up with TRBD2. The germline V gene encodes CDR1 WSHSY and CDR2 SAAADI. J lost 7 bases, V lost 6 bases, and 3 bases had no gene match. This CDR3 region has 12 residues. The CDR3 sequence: CASSTGRNEQFF. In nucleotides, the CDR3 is TGCGCCAGCAGCACCGGGAGGAATGAGCAGTTCTTC.

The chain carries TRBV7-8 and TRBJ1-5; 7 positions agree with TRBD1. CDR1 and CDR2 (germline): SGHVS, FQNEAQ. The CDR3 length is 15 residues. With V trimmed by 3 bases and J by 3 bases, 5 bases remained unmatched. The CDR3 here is CASSFAGGYNQPQHF. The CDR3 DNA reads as TGTGCCAGCAGCTTTGCAGGGGGTTACAATCAGCCCCAGCATTTT.

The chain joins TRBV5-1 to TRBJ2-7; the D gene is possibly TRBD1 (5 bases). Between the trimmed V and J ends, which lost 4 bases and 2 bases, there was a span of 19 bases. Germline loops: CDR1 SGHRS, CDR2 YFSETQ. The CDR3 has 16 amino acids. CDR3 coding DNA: TGCGCCAGCAGCCCGGCTTTGCAGGGAACAGCCTACGAGCAGTACTTC. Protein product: CASSPALQGTAYEQYF. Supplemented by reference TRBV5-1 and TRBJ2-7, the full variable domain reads KAGVTQTPRYLIKTRGQQVTLSCSPISGHRSVSWYQQTPGQGLQFLFEYFSETQRNKGNFPGRFSGRQFSNSRSEMNVSTLELGDSALYLCASSPALQGTAYEQYFGPGTRLTVT.

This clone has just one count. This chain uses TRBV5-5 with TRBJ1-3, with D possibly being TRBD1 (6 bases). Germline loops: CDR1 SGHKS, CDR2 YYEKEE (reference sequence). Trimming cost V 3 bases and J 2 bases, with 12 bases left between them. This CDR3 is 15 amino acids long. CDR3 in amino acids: CASSSEQGPGNTIYF. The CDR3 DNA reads TGTGCCAGCAGCTCAGAACAGGGTCCTGGAAACACCATATATTTT.

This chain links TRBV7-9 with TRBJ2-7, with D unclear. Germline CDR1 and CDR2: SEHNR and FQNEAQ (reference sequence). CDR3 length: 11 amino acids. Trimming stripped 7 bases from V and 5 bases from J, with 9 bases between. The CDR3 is CASTLRDEQYF. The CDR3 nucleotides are TGTGCCAGCACCCTAAGGGACGAGCAGTACTTC.

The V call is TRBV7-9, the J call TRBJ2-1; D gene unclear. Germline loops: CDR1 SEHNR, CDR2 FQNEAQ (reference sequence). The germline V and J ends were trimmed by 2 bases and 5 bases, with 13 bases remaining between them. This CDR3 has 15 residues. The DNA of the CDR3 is TGTGCCAGCAGCTTACAGGTCTCGGTCAACAATGAGCAGTTCTTC. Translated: CASSLQVSVNNEQFF. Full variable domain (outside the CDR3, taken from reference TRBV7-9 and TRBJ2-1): DTGVSQNPRHKITKRGQNVTFRCDPISEHNRLYWYRQTLGQGPEFLTYFQNEAQLEKSRLLSDRFSAERPKGSFSTLEIQRTEQGDSAMYLCASSLQVSVNNEQFFGPGTRLTVL.

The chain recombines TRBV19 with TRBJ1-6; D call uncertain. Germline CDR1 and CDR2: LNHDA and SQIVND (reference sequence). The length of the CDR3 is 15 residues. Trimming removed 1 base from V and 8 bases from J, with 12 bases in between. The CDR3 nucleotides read TGTGCCAGTAGTATAGCACCGAACCTATATTCACCCCTCCACTTT. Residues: CASSIAPNLYSPLHF.

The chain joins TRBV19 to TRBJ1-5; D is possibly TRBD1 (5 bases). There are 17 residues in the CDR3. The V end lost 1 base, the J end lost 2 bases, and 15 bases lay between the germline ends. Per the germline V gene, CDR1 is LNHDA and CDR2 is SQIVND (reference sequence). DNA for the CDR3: TGTGCCAGTAGTATAGTGGGGGGTCGGGGCGGCAATCAGCCCCAGCATTTT. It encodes CASSIVGGRGGNQPQHF.

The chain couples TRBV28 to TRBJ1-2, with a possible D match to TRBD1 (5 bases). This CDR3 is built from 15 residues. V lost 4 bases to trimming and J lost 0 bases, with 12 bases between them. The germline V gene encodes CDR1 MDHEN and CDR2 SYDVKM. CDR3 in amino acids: CASSSGPQSNYGYTF. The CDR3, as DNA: TGTGCCAGCAGTTCAGGGCCGCAGTCTAACTATGGCTACACCTTC.

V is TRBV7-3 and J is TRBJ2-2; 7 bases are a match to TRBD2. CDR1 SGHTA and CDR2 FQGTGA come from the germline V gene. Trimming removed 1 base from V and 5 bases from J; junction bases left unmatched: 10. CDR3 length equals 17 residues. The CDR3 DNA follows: TGTGCCAGCAGCTTAAGCCCGACCGGACTAGTTACCGGGGAGCTGTTTTTT. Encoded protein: CASSLSPTGLVTGELFF.

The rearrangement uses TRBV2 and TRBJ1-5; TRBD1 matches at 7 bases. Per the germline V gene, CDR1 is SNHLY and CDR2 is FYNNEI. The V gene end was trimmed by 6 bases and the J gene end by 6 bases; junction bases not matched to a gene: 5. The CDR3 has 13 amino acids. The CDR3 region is CASSDRVRQPQHF. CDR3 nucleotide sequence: TGTGCCAGCAGCGACAGGGTCCGTCAGCCCCAGCATTTT.

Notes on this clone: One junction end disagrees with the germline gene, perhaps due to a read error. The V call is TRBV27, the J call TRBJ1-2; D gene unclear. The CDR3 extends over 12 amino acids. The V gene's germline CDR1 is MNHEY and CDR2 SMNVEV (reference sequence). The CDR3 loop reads CASGFRTSGYTF. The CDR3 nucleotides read TGTGCCAGCGGTTTCCGTACCAGCGGCTACACCTTC.

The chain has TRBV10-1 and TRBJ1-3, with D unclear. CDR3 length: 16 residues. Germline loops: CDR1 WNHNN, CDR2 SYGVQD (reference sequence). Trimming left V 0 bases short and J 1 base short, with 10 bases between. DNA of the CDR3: TGCGCCAGCAGTGAGTCTACAGTGGCGTCTGGAAACACCATATATTTT. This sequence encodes CASSESTVASGNTIYF.

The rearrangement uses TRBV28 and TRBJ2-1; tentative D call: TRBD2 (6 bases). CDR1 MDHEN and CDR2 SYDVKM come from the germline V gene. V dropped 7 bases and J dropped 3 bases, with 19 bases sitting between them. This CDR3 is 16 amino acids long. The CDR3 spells CASKPPGLANYNEQFF. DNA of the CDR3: TGTGCCAGCAAACCGCCGGGGCTAGCGAACTACAATGAGCAGTTCTTC.

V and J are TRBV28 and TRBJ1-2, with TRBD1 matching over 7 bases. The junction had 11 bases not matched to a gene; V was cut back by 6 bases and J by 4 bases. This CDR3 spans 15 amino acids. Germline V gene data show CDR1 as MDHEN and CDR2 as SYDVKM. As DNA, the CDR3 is TGTGCCAGCAGGCACCCAACAGGGGCGGCCTATGGCTACACCTTC. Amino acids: CASRHPTGAAYGYTF.

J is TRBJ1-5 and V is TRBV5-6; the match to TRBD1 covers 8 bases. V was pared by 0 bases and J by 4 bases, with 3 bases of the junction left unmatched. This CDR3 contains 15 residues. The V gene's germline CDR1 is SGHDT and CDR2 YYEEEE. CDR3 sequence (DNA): TGTGCCAGCAGCTTGGAGGGGGACAGGAATCAGCCCCAGCATTTT. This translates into CASSLEGDRNQPQHF.

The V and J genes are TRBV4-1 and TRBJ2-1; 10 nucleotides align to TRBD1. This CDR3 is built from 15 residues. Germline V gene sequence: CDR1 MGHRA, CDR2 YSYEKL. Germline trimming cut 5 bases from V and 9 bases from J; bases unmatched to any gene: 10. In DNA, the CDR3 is TGCGCCAGCAGCGCAATTGGGACAGGGGTCAGTGAGCAGTTCTTC. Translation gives CASSAIGTGVSEQFF.